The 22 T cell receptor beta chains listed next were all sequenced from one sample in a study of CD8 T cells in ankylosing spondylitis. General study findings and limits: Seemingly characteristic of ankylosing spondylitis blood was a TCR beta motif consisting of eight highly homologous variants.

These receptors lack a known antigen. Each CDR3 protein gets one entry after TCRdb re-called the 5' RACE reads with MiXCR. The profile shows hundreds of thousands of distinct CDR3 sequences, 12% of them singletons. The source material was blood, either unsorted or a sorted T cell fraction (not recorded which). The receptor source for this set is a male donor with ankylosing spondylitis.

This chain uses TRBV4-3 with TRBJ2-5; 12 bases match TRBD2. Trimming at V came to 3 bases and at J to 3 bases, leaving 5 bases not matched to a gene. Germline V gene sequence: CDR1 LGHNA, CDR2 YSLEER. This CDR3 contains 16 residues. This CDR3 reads CASSQARLAGEETQYF. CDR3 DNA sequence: TGCGCCAGCAGCCAGGCCAGACTAGCGGGAGAAGAGACCCAGTACTTC.

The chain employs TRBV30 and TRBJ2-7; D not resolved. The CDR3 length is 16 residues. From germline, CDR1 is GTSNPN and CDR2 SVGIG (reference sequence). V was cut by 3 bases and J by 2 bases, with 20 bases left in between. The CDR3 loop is CAWSLAWPVLTYEQYF. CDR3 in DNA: TGTGCCTGGAGCTTAGCCTGGCCGGTCCTCACCTACGAGCAGTACTTC.

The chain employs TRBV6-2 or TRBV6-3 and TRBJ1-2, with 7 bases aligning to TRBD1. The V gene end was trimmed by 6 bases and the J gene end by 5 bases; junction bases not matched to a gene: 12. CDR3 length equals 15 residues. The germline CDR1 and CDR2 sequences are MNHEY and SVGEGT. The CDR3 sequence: CASSRRTGPWYGYTF. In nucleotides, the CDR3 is TGTGCCAGCAGCCGAAGGACAGGCCCGTGGTATGGCTACACCTTC.

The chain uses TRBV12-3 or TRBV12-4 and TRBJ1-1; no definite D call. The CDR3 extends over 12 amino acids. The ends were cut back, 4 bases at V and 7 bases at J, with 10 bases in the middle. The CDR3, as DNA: TGTGCCAGCAGTTCGGACGTACTTGAAGCTTTCTTT. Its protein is CASSSDVLEAFF.

CDR3 sequence: CSVGLAGGPGEQFF. DNA for the CDR3: TGCAGCGTTGGCCTAGCGGGAGGGCCAGGTGAGCAGTTCTTC. This rearrangement joins TRBV29-1 to TRBJ2-1, with 12 bases matching TRBD2. The CDR3 runs 14 residues. The V segment lost 4 bases and the J segment 9 bases; nucleotides outside the gene matches: 7. CDR1 is SQVTM, CDR2 ANQGSEA, per germline.

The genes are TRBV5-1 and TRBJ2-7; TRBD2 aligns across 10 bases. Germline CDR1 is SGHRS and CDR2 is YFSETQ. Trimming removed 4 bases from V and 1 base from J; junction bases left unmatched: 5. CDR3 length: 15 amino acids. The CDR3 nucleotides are TGCGCCAGCAGCCGCTGGACTAGCGGATCCTACGAGCAGTACTTC. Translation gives CASSRWTSGSYEQYF.

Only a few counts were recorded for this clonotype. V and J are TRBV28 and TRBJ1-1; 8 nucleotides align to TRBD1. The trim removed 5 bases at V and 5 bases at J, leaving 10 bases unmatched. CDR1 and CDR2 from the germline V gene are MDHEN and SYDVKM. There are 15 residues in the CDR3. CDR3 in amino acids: CASSLPDRVRTEAFF. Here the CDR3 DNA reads TGTGCCAGCAGTCTACCGGACAGGGTCAGAACTGAAGCTTTCTTT.

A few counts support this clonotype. CDR3 in amino acids: CASSPARTYNEQFF. The DNA of the CDR3 is TGTGCCAGCAGCCCAGCCCGGACCTACAATGAGCAGTTCTTC. The chain links TRBV12-3 or TRBV12-4 to TRBJ2-1; no definite D call. This CDR3 has 14 residues. Trimming pared 6 bases from V and 2 bases from J, leaving 11 bases between.

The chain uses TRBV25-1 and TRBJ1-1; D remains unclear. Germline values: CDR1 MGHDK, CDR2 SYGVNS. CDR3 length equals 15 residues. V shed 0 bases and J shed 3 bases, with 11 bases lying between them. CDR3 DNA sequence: TGTGCCAGCAGTGAATACGCGGGGAGTGACACTGAAGCTTTCTTT. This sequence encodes CASSEYAGSDTEAFF.

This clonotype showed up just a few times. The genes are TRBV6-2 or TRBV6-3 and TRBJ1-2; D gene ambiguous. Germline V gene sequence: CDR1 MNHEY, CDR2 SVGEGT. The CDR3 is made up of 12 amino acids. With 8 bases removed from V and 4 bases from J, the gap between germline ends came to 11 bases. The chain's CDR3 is CASGQQAYGYTF. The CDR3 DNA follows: TGTGCCAGCGGCCAGCAGGCCTATGGCTACACCTTC.

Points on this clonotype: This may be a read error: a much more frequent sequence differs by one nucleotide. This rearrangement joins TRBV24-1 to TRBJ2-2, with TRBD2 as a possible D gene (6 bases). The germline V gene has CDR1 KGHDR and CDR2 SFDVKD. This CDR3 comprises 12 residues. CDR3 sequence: CATSDPGGKLFF. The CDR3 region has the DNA TGTGCCACCAGTGACCCTGGCGGGAAGCTGTTTTTT.

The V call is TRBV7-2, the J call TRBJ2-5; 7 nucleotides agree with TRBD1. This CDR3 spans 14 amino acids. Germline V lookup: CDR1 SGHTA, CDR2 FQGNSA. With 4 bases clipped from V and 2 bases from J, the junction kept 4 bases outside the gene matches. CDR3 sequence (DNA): TGTGCCAGCAGCTGGGACAGCTTTCAAGAGACCCAGTACTTC. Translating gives CASSWDSFQETQYF.

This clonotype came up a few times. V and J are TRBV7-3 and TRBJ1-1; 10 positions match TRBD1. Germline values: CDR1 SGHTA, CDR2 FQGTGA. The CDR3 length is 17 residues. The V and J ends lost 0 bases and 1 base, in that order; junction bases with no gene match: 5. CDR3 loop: CASSLTPGQGPNTEAFF. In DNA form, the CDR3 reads TGTGCCAGCAGCTTAACCCCGGGACAGGGGCCGAACACTGAAGCTTTCTTT.

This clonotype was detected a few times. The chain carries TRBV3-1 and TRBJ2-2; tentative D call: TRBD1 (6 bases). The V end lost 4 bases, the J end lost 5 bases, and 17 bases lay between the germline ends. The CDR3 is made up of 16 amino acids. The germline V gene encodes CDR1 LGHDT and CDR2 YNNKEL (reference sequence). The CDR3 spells CASSPQLQGSTGELFF. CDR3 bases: TGTGCCAGCAGCCCCCAACTCCAGGGGTCTACCGGGGAGCTGTTTTTT.

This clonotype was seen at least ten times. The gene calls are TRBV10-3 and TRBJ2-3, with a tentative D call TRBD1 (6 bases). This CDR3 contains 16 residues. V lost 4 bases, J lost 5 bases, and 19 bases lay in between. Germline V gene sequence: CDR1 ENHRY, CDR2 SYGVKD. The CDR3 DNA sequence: TGTGCCATCAGTGGAGAAGGTACAGGGAAGGGAGATACGCAGTATTTT. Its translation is CAISGEGTGKGDTQYF.

CDR3 nucleotides: TGTGCCAGCAGCCAAGACGGGTGGTACAATGAGCAGTTCTTC. Residues: CASSQDGWYNEQFF. This chain uses TRBV3-1 with TRBJ2-1; D not resolved. CDR1 is LGHDT, CDR2 YNNKEL, per germline (reference sequence). The CDR3 is made up of 14 amino acids. Trimming pared 0 bases from V and 4 bases from J, leaving 7 bases between.

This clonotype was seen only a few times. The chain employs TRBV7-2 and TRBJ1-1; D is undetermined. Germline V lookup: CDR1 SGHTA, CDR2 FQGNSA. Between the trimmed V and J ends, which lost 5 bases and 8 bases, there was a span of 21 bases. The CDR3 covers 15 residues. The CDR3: CASSIGRGGKKEAFF. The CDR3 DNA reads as TGTGCCAGCAGCATTGGCCGGGGTGGTAAGAAAGAAGCTTTCTTT.

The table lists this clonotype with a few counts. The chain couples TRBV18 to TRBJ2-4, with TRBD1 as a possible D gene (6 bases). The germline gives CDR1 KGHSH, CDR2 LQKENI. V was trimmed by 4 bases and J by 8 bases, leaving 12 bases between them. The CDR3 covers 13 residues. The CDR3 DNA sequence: TGTGCCAGCTCACGCCGGGACATGGACATTCAGTACTTC. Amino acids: CASSRRDMDIQYF. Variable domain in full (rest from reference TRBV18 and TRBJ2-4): NAGVMQNPRHLVRRRGQEARLRCSPMKGHSHVYWYRQLPEEGLKFMVYLQKENIIDESGMPKERFSAEFPKEGPSILRIQQVVRGDSAAYFCASSRRDMDIQYFGAGTRLSVL.

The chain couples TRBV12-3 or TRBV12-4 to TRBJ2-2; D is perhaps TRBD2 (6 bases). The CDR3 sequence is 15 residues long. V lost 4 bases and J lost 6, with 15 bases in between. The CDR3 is CASSYLGGRAGELFF. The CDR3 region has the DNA TGTGCCAGCAGTTACCTAGGAGGGAGAGCCGGGGAGCTGTTTTTT.

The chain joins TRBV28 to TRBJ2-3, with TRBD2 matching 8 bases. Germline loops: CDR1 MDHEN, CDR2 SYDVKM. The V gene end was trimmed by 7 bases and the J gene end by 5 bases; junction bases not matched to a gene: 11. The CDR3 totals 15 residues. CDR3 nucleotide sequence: TGTGCCAGCAACCTTACTAGCGGCAGACAAGATACGCAGTATTTT. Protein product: CASNLTSGRQDTQYF.

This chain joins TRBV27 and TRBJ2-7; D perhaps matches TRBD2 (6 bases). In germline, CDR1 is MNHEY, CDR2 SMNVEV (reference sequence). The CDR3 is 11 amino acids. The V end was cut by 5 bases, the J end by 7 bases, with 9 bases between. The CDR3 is CASSRLGEQYF. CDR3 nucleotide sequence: TGTGCCAGCAGTCGACTAGGGGAGCAGTACTTC.

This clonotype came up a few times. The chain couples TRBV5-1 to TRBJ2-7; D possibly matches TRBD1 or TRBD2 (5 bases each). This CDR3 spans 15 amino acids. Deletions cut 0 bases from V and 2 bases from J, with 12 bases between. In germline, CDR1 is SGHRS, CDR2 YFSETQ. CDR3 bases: TGCGCCAGCAGCTTGGAGGGACGGCGTCCCTACGAGCAGTACTTC. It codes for CASSLEGRRPYEQYF. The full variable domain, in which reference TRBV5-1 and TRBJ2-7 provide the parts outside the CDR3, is KAGVTQTPRYLIKTRGQQVTLSCSPISGHRSVSWYQQTPGQGLQFLFEYFSETQRNKGNFPGRFSGRQFSNSRSEMNVSTLELGDSALYLCASSLEGRRPYEQYFGPGTRLTVT.